These T cell receptor beta chains were read from a single sample in a study of tumor-infiltrating lymphocytes in primary liver carcinoma. TCRdb re-called the multiplex PCR reads through MiXCR, storing one row per CDR3 protein. This sample has roughly 120,000 distinct CDR3 sequences, with 50% to 70% found just once. The specimen sequenced was liver tumor tissue from sampling region 1. The receptors come from a woman in her sixties with primary liver carcinoma and hepatitis B virus infection. The CDR3 runs from the conserved cysteine through the conserved F or W. D genes are given only for firm matches. The size field is filled for only some rows; it gives once, few, many or a size class.

CDR3aa	CDR3nt	j_gene	abundance	v_gene	d_gene
CASIRGVPLQF	TGTGCCAGCATTCGGGGGGTACCCCTCCAATTT	TRBJ1-6	NA	TRBV5-5	NA
CASSLGSGKGYTF	TGCGCCAGCAGCTTGGGATCCGGCAAAGGCTACACCTTC	TRBJ1-2	NA	TRBV5-1	NA
CSVEGDSRNIQYF	TGCAGCGTTGAAGGGGACAGTCGGAACATTCAGTACTTC	TRBJ2-4	many	TRBV29-1	TRBD1
CASSPREVNQPQHF	TGTGCCAGCAGTCCCAGGGAAGTCAATCAGCCCCAGCATTTT	TRBJ1-5	many	TRBV28	NA
CASSLDGWGRNIQYF	TGTGCCAGCAGCTTAGACGGTTGGGGGCGCAACATTCAGTATTTC	TRBJ2-4	NA	TRBV11-2	NA
CASILNLGSSYYEQYF	TGCGCCAGCATCTTGAACCTCGGGAGTAGTTACTACGAGCAGTACTTC	TRBJ2-7	NA	TRBV5-1	NA
CAWSRGNSSQHF	TGTGCCTGGAGCCGGGGAAATAGTTCCCAGCATTTT	TRBJ1-5	NA	TRBV30	NA
CASSIGTVQFF	TGTGCCAGCAGTATAGGGACAGTGCAGTTCTTT	TRBJ2-1	NA	TRBV12-3/TRBV12-4	TRBD1
CASSQERLGEQYF	TGTGCCAGCAGCCAAGAGCGGCTCGGCGAGCAGTACTTC	TRBJ2-7	many	TRBV4-2	NA
CATSDRGLRAEQFF	TGTGCCACCAGTGACAGGGGGTTGCGGGCTGAGCAGTTCTTC	TRBJ2-1	NA	TRBV24-1	TRBD1
CASSQDSWGGREQYF	TGTGCCAGCAGCCAAGATTCGTGGGGGGGACGGGAGCAGTACTTC	TRBJ2-7	many	TRBV4-2	TRBD2
CSVEEVWWARSEQFF	TGCAGCGTTGAAGAGGTGTGGTGGGCTCGTAGTGAGCAGTTCTTC	TRBJ2-1	NA	TRBV29-1	NA
CSVTGHSGGELPF	TGCAGCGTCACGGGACACTCGGGCGGGGAGCTGCCTTTT	TRBJ2-2	NA	TRBV29-1	NA
CASSLDGTQNQPQHF	TGCGCCAGCAGCTTGGACGGGACACAAAATCAGCCCCAGCATTTT	TRBJ1-5	NA	TRBV5-1	NA
CDSNPGTGGNYEQYF	TGTGACAGCAACCCCGGGACAGGAGGCAACTACGAGCAATACTTC	TRBJ2-7	once	TRBV11-3	TRBD1
CASSEAAGDTQYF	TGCGCCAGCAGTGAGGCGGCAGGAGATACGCAGTATTTT	TRBJ2-3	once	TRBV10-1	NA
CASSPGDAGGYTF	TGTGCCAGCAGCCCCGGCGATGCGGGAGGCTACACCTTC	TRBJ1-2	many	TRBV11-3	NA
CASSISSGSSYNEQFF	TGCGCCAGCAGCATTTCTAGCGGATCCTCCTACAATGAGCAGTTCTTC	TRBJ2-1	many	TRBV5-1	TRBD2
CASSRGLADAGELFF	TGTGCCAGCAGCAGGGGACTAGCGGACGCCGGGGAGCTGTTTTTT	TRBJ2-2	NA	TRBV11-2	TRBD2
CASRLVAGGYTF	TGTGCCAGCAGGCTCGTTGCGGGTGGCTACACCTTC	TRBJ1-2	few	TRBV7-9	NA
CASSYSGSRYEQYF	TGTGCCAGCAGTTACTCGGGGTCTCGGTACGAGCAGTACTTC	TRBJ2-7	many	TRBV6-6	NA
CDSSLEAASNTDTQYF	TGCGACAGCAGCTTGGAGGCAGCCTCTAACACAGATACGCAGTATTTT	TRBJ2-3	NA	TRBV5-1	NA
CASSATGFGEKLFF	TGTGCCAGCAGTGCGACCGGGTTTGGTGAAAAACTGTTTTTT	TRBJ1-4	many	TRBV2	NA
CASRQPGANEQFF	TGCGCCAGCAGACAACCGGGGGCTAATGAGCAGTTCTTC	TRBJ2-1	many	TRBV4-1	NA
CASSQDGGGLDEQYF	TGCGCCAGCAGCCAAGATGGCGGGGGGCTTGACGAGCAGTACTTC	TRBJ2-7	once	TRBV4-1	TRBD2
CAFGDPDTQYF	TGTGCCTTCGGGGATCCAGATACGCAGTATTTT	TRBJ2-3	medium-sized	TRBV11-2	NA
CSVEYSGTLPYEQYF	TGTAGCGTTGAATACTCCGGGACTCTCCCGTACGAGCAGTACTTC	TRBJ2-7	NA	TRBV29-1	NA
CASSIPSGGTDTQYF	TGTGCCAGCAGCATACCCTCAGGGGGCACAGATACGCAGTATTTT	TRBJ2-3	few	TRBV5-4	NA
CASSLGGGRSSYNEQFF	TGTGCCAGCAGCTTAGGGGGGGGACGGAGCTCCTACAATGAGCAGTTCTTC	TRBJ2-1	once	TRBV11-2	TRBD2
CASSPLAGGLYGMNTQYF	TGTGCCAGCAGCCCTTTAGCGGGAGGCCTATACGGCATGAATACGCAGTATTTT	TRBJ2-3	NA	TRBV7-8	TRBD2
CATSDSGTSGYNEQFF	TGTGCCACCAGTGATTCCGGGACTAGCGGCTACAATGAGCAGTTCTTC	TRBJ2-1	NA	TRBV24-1	TRBD2
CAISNGGRIQYNEQFF	TGTGCCATCAGTAATGGCGGGAGGATCCAGTACAATGAGCAGTTCTTC	TRBJ2-1	NA	TRBV10-3	TRBD2
CASGGGQHSRCYTF	TGTGCCAGCGGCGGTGGCCAGCATAGTCGTTGCTACACCTTC	TRBJ1-2	NA	TRBV28	NA
CASSRVIDTEAFF	TGTGCCAGCAGTAGGGTGATTGACACTGAAGCTTTCTTT	TRBJ1-1	many	TRBV6-1	NA
CASSAARDNSPLHF	TGTGCCAGCAGCGCAGCGCGGGATAATTCACCCCTCCACTTT	TRBJ1-6	few	TRBV7-9	NA
CASSRTGGVTEAFF	TGTGCCAGCAGCCGCACGGGGGGGGTCACTGAAGCTTTCTTT	TRBJ1-1	many	TRBV12-3/TRBV12-4	NA
CANSFGTDIEQFF	TGTGCCAACAGCTTCGGGACCGACATTGAGCAGTTCTTC	TRBJ2-1	once	TRBV11-1	NA
CASNQGWTGTHPGEETQYF	TGTGCCAGCAACCAAGGATGGACAGGGACCCATCCTGGGGAAGAGACCCAGTACTTC	TRBJ2-5	NA	TRBV4-2	TRBD1
CSAPTEGGYSNQPQHF	TGCAGTGCTCCCACGGAGGGGGGCTATAGCAATCAGCCCCAGCATTTT	TRBJ1-5	NA	TRBV20-1	NA
CASSPRGQGYTEAFF	TGTGCCAGCAGCCCTAGGGGACAGGGTTACACTGAAGCTTTCTTT	TRBJ1-1	medium-sized	TRBV11-2	TRBD1
CASSLMSSGTYNEQYF	TGCGCCAGCAGCTTAATGTCTAGCGGGACCTACAATGAGCAGTACTTC	TRBJ2-7	NA	TRBV5-1	TRBD2
CASRTSGGEGQYF	TGTGCCAGCAGGACTAGCGGGGGGGAGGGGCAGTACTTC	TRBJ2-7	few	TRBV28	TRBD2
CASSSRNSGSYEQFF	TGTGCCAGCAGTTCCCGTAATAGCGGGAGCTATGAGCAGTTCTTC	TRBJ2-1	many	TRBV12-3/TRBV12-4	TRBD2
CAISQFGSSYEQYF	TGTGCCATCAGCCAATTCGGGAGTAGCTACGAGCAATACTTC	TRBJ2-7	NA	TRBV4-2	NA
CSPQGGTRGNEQFF	TGCAGCCCGCAAGGGGGGACGAGGGGCAATGAGCAGTTCTTC	TRBJ2-1	few	TRBV20-1	NA
CASSSGHLNIDTQYF	TGTGCCAGCAGCTCGGGACACCTTAACATAGATACGCAGTATTTT	TRBJ2-3	NA	TRBV11-2	NA
CASSLLAGVTDTQYF	TGCGCCAGCAGCTTACTAGCGGGAGTCACAGATACGCAGTATTTT	TRBJ2-3	NA	TRBV5-1	TRBD2
CASRRDRGRNQPQHF	TGTGCCAGCAGACGGGACAGGGGGAGGAATCAGCCCCAGCATTTT	TRBJ1-5	many	TRBV12-3/TRBV12-4	TRBD1
CASSYSAPRGDQPQHF	TGTGCCAGCAGTTACTCGGCCCCTAGGGGGGATCAGCCCCAGCATTTT	TRBJ1-5	few	TRBV6-6	NA
CDSRSGAGNNEKQFF	TGTGACAGCAGATCAGGGGCAGGGAACAATGAAAAACAGTTTTTT	TRBJ1-4	once	TRBV11-2	NA
CSVFRDSSLEQYF	TGCAGCGTTTTCCGGGACAGTTCGTTGGAGCAGTACTTC	TRBJ2-7	many	TRBV29-1	TRBD1
CAISGSSGSNTGELFF	TGTGCCATCAGTGGGAGTAGCGGGAGTAATACCGGGGAGCTGTTTTTT	TRBJ2-2	few	TRBV10-3	TRBD2
CASRMSGNYGYTF	TGCGCCAGCCGGATGTCGGGGAACTATGGCTACACCTTC	TRBJ1-2	many	TRBV5-1	NA
CARTGTPLYEQYF	TGCGCCAGAACCGGGACTCCCCTCTACGAGCAGTACTTC	TRBJ2-7	many	TRBV5-1	NA
CVISLAGELFF	TGTGTCATCAGCTTAGCGGGGGAGCTGTTTTTT	TRBJ2-2	NA	TRBV11-3	NA
CASSLRRTRSSYNEQSF	TGTGCCAGCAGCTTAAGGCGCACCAGGAGCTCCTACAATGAGCAGTCCTTC	TRBJ2-1	NA	TRBV11-2	NA
CASSPGRGKLAKNIQYF	TGTGCCAGCAGCCCCGGGCGGGGGAAGCTAGCCAAAAACATTCAGTACTTC	TRBJ2-4	many	TRBV7-9	TRBD2